The sequence of this T cell receptor beta chain was determined in a study of shared clonotypes between healthy human individuals. Study-level points and caveats: Naive subsets generally exceeded memory subsets in estimated richness. Non-shared clonotypes were found to have lower generation probabilities than the clonotypes that were shared by all four of the sorted-subset donors.

Original analysis: ImmunoSEQ sequences covered only the junction and lacked quality scores; filtering therefore differed. Libraries were prepared by immunoSEQ multiplex PCR; TCRdb keeps only in-frame clonotypes and omits some of them. That table supplies the V and J calls and clone size; D and trimming were determined from the DNA. The sample yields 85,000 to 100,000 clones, about two thirds seen once. With 2 bases removed from V and 3 bases from J, the gap between germline ends came to 13 bases. The CDR3 contains 15 residues. Germline V gene data show CDR1 as LNHDA and CDR2 as SQIVND (reference sequence). Concerning this clone: Its specificity is not known.

This receptor was identified in a man aged 25-45 years in good health. The sequencing sample was made of memory CD8+ T cells sorted from blood. This sample's subset: CD45RO+ cells pooled with CCR7-negative TemRA cells. The rearrangement links TRBV19 to TRBJ1-2, with D perhaps TRBD1 (5 bases). The CDR3 here is CASSIKEGRHYGYTF. CDR3 DNA: TGTGCCAGTAGTATAAAAGAGGGACGGCACTATGGCTACACCTTC.